The rows below give T cell receptor beta chains drawn from one sample of a study of radiation and T cells in renal cell carcinoma. TCRdb's copy holds only in-frame clones and misses some; the assay was immunoSEQ multiplex PCR. The sample shows 100,000 to 150,000 clones, around 83% of them seen only once. The sequenced sample was blood, obtained from a patient whose treatment included radiotherapy and nephrectomy. The receptors shown here come from a woman aged 60 to 75 with renal cell carcinoma. Each CDR3 is given with its conserved first and last residue. D genes are given only for firm matches. Only part of the rows carry a size: once, few, many, or a class if the clone is expanded.

V gene	clone size	J gene	D gene	CDR3 protein	CDR3 DNA
TRBV6-1	once	TRBJ2-7	NA	CASTSPAFHMEQYF	TGTGCCAGCACTTCCCCGGCGTTTCATATGGAGCAGTACTTC
TRBV5-1	NA	TRBJ1-4	TRBD1	CASSPGTGGGEKLFF	TGCGCCAGCAGCCCTGGGACAGGGGGCGGTGAAAAACTGTTTTTT
TRBV7-8	NA	TRBJ1-1	NA	CASTQLFHEAFF	TGTGCCAGCACGCAGCTTTTCCATGAAGCTTTCTTT
TRBV28	few	TRBJ1-2	NA	CASSLGGIYGYTF	TGTGCCAGCAGTTTGGGAGGGATCTATGGCTACACCTTC
TRBV30	NA	TRBJ2-7	NA	CAWNTGLEEYEQYF	TGTGCCTGGAACACAGGGCTGGAGGAATACGAGCAGTACTTC
TRBV6-1	NA	TRBJ2-5	TRBD2	CASRFSGGLETQYF	TGTGCCAGCAGGTTTAGCGGGGGGCTCGAGACCCAGTACTTC
TRBV11-2	few	TRBJ1-1	NA	CASSLDRASGTEAFF	TGTGCCAGCAGCTTAGATCGGGCTTCCGGCACTGAAGCTTTCTTT
TRBV2	NA	TRBJ2-1	NA	CASTAEYQTGNEQFF	TGTGCCAGCACCGCTGAATATCAGACGGGTAATGAGCAGTTCTTC
TRBV9	NA	TRBJ2-2	TRBD2	CASSVGLAGETGELFF	TGTGCCAGCAGCGTAGGGCTAGCGGGAGAAACCGGGGAGCTGTTTTTT
TRBV5-8	NA	TRBJ2-1	TRBD1	CASSKDRGNEQFF	TGTGCCAGCAGTAAGGACAGGGGAAATGAGCAGTTCTTC
TRBV21-1	NA	TRBJ2-2	NA	CASSKVRGADTGELFF	TGTGCCAGCAGCAAAGTAAGGGGGGCAGACACCGGGGAGCTGTTTTTT
TRBV11-3	few	TRBJ1-1	NA	CASSRGGEAFF	TGTGCCAGCAGCCGGGGGGGTGAAGCTTTCTTT
TRBV9	NA	TRBJ1-2	NA	CASSPGTFMDGYTF	TGTGCCAGCAGCCCAGGGACTTTTATGGATGGCTACACCTTC